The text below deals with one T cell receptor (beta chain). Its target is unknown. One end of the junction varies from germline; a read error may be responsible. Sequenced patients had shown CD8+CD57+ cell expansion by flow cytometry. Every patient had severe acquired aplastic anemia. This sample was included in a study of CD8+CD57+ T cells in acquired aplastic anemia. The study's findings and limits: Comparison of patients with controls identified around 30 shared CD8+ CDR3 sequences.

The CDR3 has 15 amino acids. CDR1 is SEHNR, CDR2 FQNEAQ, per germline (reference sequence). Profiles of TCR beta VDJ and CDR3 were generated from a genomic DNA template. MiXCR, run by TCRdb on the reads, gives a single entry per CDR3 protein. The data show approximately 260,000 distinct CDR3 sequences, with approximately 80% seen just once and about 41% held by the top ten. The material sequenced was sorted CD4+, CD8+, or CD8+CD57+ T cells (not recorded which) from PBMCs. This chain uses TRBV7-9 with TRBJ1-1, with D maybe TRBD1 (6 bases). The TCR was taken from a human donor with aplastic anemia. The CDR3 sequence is CASSFDRTGDTEAFF. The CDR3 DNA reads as TGTGCCAGCAGCTTTGATCGGACCGGGGACACTGAAGCGTTCTTT.